This T cell receptor beta chain was sequenced during a study of blood T cell repertoires in COVID-19. Background on the study: T cells, B-cell-depleted T cells, or PBMCs provided the cDNA or gDNA that served as material.

CDR3 length: 15 amino acids. Germline loops: CDR1 SGDLS, CDR2 YYNGEE. Between the trimmed V and J ends, which lost 7 bases and 7 bases, there was a span of 18 bases. The protocol was immunoSEQ multiplex PCR, while the TCRdb copy is restricted to in-frame clones and leaves out a portion. The profile shows about 120,000 clones, roughly four fifths of them singletons. The sequenced material came from peripheral blood. This clonotype originated in a man aged 25 to 40 with COVID-19, enrolled during active disease. The rearrangement joins TRBV9 to TRBJ1-6; tentative D call: TRBD1 (5 bases). In DNA, the CDR3 is TGTGCCAGCGCCCATGGGGCCGGGGGAAATTCACCCCTCCACTTT. Its translation is CASAHGAGGNSPLHF. Full variable domain (remainder filled in from reference TRBV9 and TRBJ1-6): DSGVTQTPKHLITATGQRVTLRCSPRSGDLSVYWYQQSLDQGLQFLIQYYNGEERAKGNILERFSAQQFPDLHSELNLSSLELGDSALYFCASAHGAGGNSPLHFGNGTRLTVT.